This T cell receptor beta chain originates from a study of T cell responses to AZD1222 COVID-19 vaccine. Findings and limits, study-wide: The donors showed a predominance of white British ancestry and of females, with possible underestimation of clonal diversity. Regions 160-218 and 743-854 dominated among vaccine-associated CD4 TCRs spanning spike. Epitopes outside B.1.351 and B.1.1.7 mutated regions reportedly drew nearly half of spike TCRs.

Remarks on this clone: Its antigen is currently unknown.

Assay: immunoSEQ multiplex PCR; the TCRdb copy retains only in-frame clones and omits some. The sample has 180,000 or so clones, almost 90% seen once. The V gene's germline CDR1 is DFQATT and CDR2 SNEGSKA (reference sequence). V was clipped by 3 bases and J by 5 bases, with 5 bases between them. This CDR3 is 11 amino acids long. The sequences come from peripheral blood, collected on day 0 of AZD1222 vaccination. This receptor was taken from an adult in good health. The chain carries TRBV20-1 and TRBJ2-1; D gene ambiguous. The CDR3 protein is CSARHHNEQFF. The CDR3 DNA follows: TGCAGTGCTAGGCACCACAATGAGCAGTTCTTC.